The T cell receptor beta chain under discussion was sequenced for a study of OX40 agonist ivuxolimab in advanced cancers. Overall study findings and caveats: There were, on average, more expanded clones in CD8+ T cells than in CD4+. No determination was made of the antigen specificity of the expanded peripheral T cells.

TCRdb keeps only in-frame clones here, not all; method: immunoSEQ multiplex PCR. The sample has some 64,000 clones; 87% are singletons. V lost 5 bases to trimming and J lost 0 bases, with 13 bases between them. Germline lookup yields CDR1 LNHNV and CDR2 YYDKDF (reference sequence). CDR3 size: 15 residues. A word on this clone: The antigen is not known.

The source of this sequence is an adult with an advanced solid tumor such as melanoma, head and neck, liver or kidney cancer. V usage is TRBV15 and J usage is TRBJ1-2; D is ambiguous. Specimen: CD4+ or CD8+ T cells sorted from blood, collected in a trial of the OX40 agonist ivuxolimab. CDR3 protein: CATSLQGQANYGYTF. CDR3 DNA sequence: TGTGCCACCAGCCTCCAAGGGCAGGCTAACTATGGCTACACCTTC.